A single sample gave rise to the 28 T cell receptor beta chains below, sequenced in a study of cytomegalovirus exposure and HLA in healthy donors. Here immunoSEQ multiplex PCR was the method, and the copy in TCRdb shows in-frame clones only, minus some. The sample records 56,000 or so clones, around nine tenths being singletons. The specimen was PBMCs. All receptors derive from a young man in good health and CMV-seronegative.

The chain uses TRBV7-2 and TRBJ1-1, with 8 bases fitting TRBD1. This CDR3 is 15 amino acids long. The trim removed 6 bases at V and 1 base at J, leaving 7 bases unmatched. Germline CDR1 and CDR2: SGHTA and FQGNSA. The CDR3 loop is CASSPRTGPNTEAFF. CDR3 DNA: TGTGCCAGCAGTCCTAGGACAGGGCCGAACACTGAAGCTTTCTTT. The entire variable domain, with the rest obtained from reference TRBV7-2 and TRBJ1-1, is as follows: GAGVSQSPSNKVTEKGKDVELRCDPISGHTALYWYRQSLGQGLEFLIYFQGNSAPDKSGLPSDRFSAERTGGSVSTLTIQRTQQEDSAVYLCASSPRTGPNTEAFFGQGTRLTVV.

This clone appeared a single time. The genes are TRBV27 and TRBJ2-1; 11 bases map to TRBD1. With 1 base clipped from V and 7 bases from J, the junction kept 6 bases outside the gene matches. CDR1 MNHEY and CDR2 SMNVEV come from the germline V gene (reference sequence). The CDR3 totals 16 residues. This CDR3 reads CASSLLGTGGFNEQFF. The CDR3 DNA reads as TGTGCCAGCAGTTTATTGGGGACAGGGGGTTTTAATGAGCAGTTCTTC.

This rearrangement joins TRBV7-9 to TRBJ1-4; D unresolved. Germline V gene sequence: CDR1 SEHNR, CDR2 FQNEAQ (reference sequence). V lost 2 bases, J lost 7 bases, and 5 bases lay in between. The CDR3 runs to 12 residues. The CDR3 DNA reads TGTGCCAGCAGCTTAACTGGTGAAAAACTGTTTTTT. Translated: CASSLTGEKLFF. Looking up the rest from reference TRBV7-9 and TRBJ1-4 gives the full variable domain: DTGVSQNPRHKITKRGQNVTFRCDPISEHNRLYWYRQTLGQGPEFLTYFQNEAQLEKSRLLSDRFSAERPKGSFSTLEIQRTEQGDSAMYLCASSLTGEKLFFGSGTQLSVL.

This clone was observed a single time. V usage is TRBV6-1 and J usage is TRBJ2-5; TRBD2 matches at 13 bases. Unmatched junction bases numbered 11, after V lost 2 bases and J lost 5 bases. The germline gives CDR1 MNHNS, CDR2 SASEGT. The CDR3 has 18 residues. The CDR3 spells CASSERTSGSLLGETQYF. The CDR3 region has the DNA TGTGCCAGCAGTGAACGGACTAGCGGGAGCCTCTTGGGGGAGACCCAGTACTTC.

The V and J genes are TRBV25-1 and TRBJ2-7, with 8 bases that match TRBD2. Losses at the gene ends were 4 bases for V and 2 bases for J; bases not matched to a gene: 4. Germline-derived CDR1 and CDR2 are MGHDK and SYGVNS. This CDR3 contains 14 residues. The CDR3 nucleotides are TGTGCCAGCAGTGGGCCGGGACTAGCCTACGAGCAGTACTTC. Protein: CASSGPGLAYEQYF.

The chain employs TRBV7-9 and TRBJ2-1, with a tentative D call TRBD2 (6 bases). The CDR3 runs to 16 residues. Germline CDR1 SEHNR, CDR2 FQNEAQ (reference sequence). V was clipped by 2 bases and J by 8 bases, with 19 bases between them. The CDR3 loop reads CASSLRGHQEGHEQFF. As DNA, the CDR3 is TGTGCCAGCAGCTTACGAGGTCACCAGGAGGGCCATGAGCAGTTCTTC.

This rearrangement joins TRBV28 to TRBJ1-1; D is unclear. There are 12 residues in the CDR3. The V gene's germline CDR1 is MDHEN and CDR2 SYDVKM. V shed 7 bases and J shed 11 bases, with 17 bases lying between them. CDR3 in amino acids: CASIPRSGKAFF. CDR3 DNA sequence: TGTGCCAGCATCCCAAGATCGGGTAAGGCTTTCTTT. The full variable domain, with the rest looked up from reference TRBV28 and TRBJ1-1, is DVKVTQSSRYLVKRTGEKVFLECVQDMDHENMFWYRQDPGLGLRLIYFSYDVKMKEKGDIPEGYSVSREKKERFSLILESASTNQTSMYLCASIPRSGKAFFGQGTRLTVV.

The V call is TRBV5-6, the J call TRBJ1-1, with no clear D. Germline loops: CDR1 SGHDT, CDR2 YYEEEE. V lost 1 base and J lost 3, with 10 bases in between. This CDR3 spans 14 amino acids. The CDR3 sequence: CASSLYRPDTEAFF. The CDR3 region has the DNA TGTGCCAGCAGCTTGTACAGACCCGACACTGAAGCTTTCTTT.

Here the CDR3 reads CASSLGGTGATDTQYF. CDR3 coding DNA: TGTGCCAGCAGCCTAGGGGGTACTGGGGCTACAGATACGCAGTATTTT. V and J are TRBV7-2 and TRBJ2-3; the D gene is possibly TRBD1 (6 bases). The CDR3 has 16 amino acids. V was shortened by 5 bases and J by 3 bases, with 18 bases between the two germline ends. Germline V gene data show CDR1 as SGHTA and CDR2 as FQGNSA.

CDR3 DNA: TGTGCCAGCAGCACCTTCAGGGCAGGGAAGAACACTGAAGCTTTCTTT. Translation: CASSTFRAGKNTEAFF. This sequence joins TRBV21-1 and TRBJ1-1; TRBD1 is the table's D call, not checked against the DNA. TRBV21-1 is an annotated pseudogene. The CDR3 is made up of 16 amino acids.

This chain joins TRBV10-3 and TRBJ2-7; D is perhaps TRBD2 (5 bases). The CDR3 is 17 residues long. V lost 0 bases, J lost 2 bases, and 17 bases lay in between. Germline CDR1 reads ENHRY; CDR2 reads SYGVKD. CDR3 in amino acids: CAISESLSSFETYEQYF. DNA for the CDR3: TGTGCCATCAGTGAGTCGTTGTCTAGCTTCGAAACCTACGAGCAGTACTTC.

V gene TRBV14 combines with J gene TRBJ2-1, with D maybe TRBD1 (5 bases). This CDR3 spans 15 amino acids. V lost 2 bases, J lost 0 bases, and 8 bases lay in between. From germline, CDR1 is SGHDN and CDR2 FVKESK. CDR3 loop: CASSQQGSSYNEQFF. The DNA of the CDR3 is TGTGCCAGCAGCCAACAGGGAAGCTCCTACAATGAGCAGTTCTTC.

The chain links TRBV5-1 to TRBJ2-1; 14 bases match TRBD2. Trimming took 3 bases from V and 9 from J; bases not matched to a gene: 5. CDR3 length equals 15 residues. CDR1 and CDR2 (germline): SGHRS, YFSETQ. The CDR3 sequence is CASSWTSGRPSEQFF. In DNA form, the CDR3 reads TGCGCCAGCAGCTGGACTAGCGGGAGGCCCAGTGAGCAGTTCTTC.

This chain joins TRBV11-2 and TRBJ2-5; 9 bases match TRBD2. After removal of 0 bases from V and 2 bases from J, the junction contained 7 bases not matched to a gene. The CDR3 sequence is 17 residues long. Germline V lookup: CDR1 SGHAT, CDR2 FQNNGV. DNA for the CDR3: TGTGCCAGCAGCTTAGATCTTGCGGGAGGGCCTCAAGAGACCCAGTACTTC. Protein: CASSLDLAGGPQETQYF.

The rearrangement uses TRBV11-2 and TRBJ1-2; a weak D match, TRBD1 (5 bases). This CDR3 has 13 amino acids. The V and J ends lost 5 bases and 4 bases respectively, with 11 bases between them. Germline CDR1 reads SGHAT; CDR2 reads FQNNGV. CDR3 nucleotides: TGTGCCAGCAGCCCGACAGAGACCTATGGCTACACCTTC. Translation: CASSPTETYGYTF. The full variable domain, rest sourced from reference TRBV11-2 and TRBJ1-2, is EAGVAQSPRYKIIEKRQSVAFWCNPISGHATLYWYQQILGQGPKLLIQFQNNGVVDDSQLPKDRFSAERLKGVDSTLKIQPAKLEDSAVYLCASSPTETYGYTFGSGTRLTVV.

The rearrangement joins TRBV7-6 to TRBJ2-7; D is possibly TRBD2 (7 bases). The CDR3 contains 15 residues. Germline loops: CDR1 SGHVS, CDR2 FNYEAQ. With 4 bases removed from V and 2 bases from J, the gap between germline ends came to 15 bases. CDR3 in amino acids: CASSSRGGGTYEQYF. CDR3 coding DNA: TGTGCCAGCAGCTCCCGAGGGGGGGGGACCTACGAGCAGTACTTC.

The rearrangement joins TRBV11-3 to TRBJ1-1; 7 bases match TRBD1. Germline CDR1 and CDR2: SGHNT and YENEEA. CDR3 length equals 14 residues. V gave up 5 bases and J gave up 1 base; unmatched junction bases: 4. CDR3 sequence: CASSPDRENTEAFF. In DNA, the CDR3 is TGTGCCAGCAGCCCCGACAGGGAGAACACTGAAGCTTTCTTT.

The chain employs TRBV7-9 and TRBJ2-7; 13 bases map to TRBD2. Looked up from germline, CDR1 is SEHNR and CDR2 is FQNEAQ (reference sequence). V lost 5 bases to trimming and J lost 5 bases; unmatched junction nucleotides: 6. The CDR3 is 15 amino acids. DNA of the CDR3: TGTGCCAGCAGCCCCGGACTAGCGGGAGCTGACGAGCAGTACTTC. This gives the protein CASSPGLAGADEQYF.

The V gene is TRBV27, the J gene TRBJ2-3; TRBD2 agrees at 11 bases. CDR1 MNHEY and CDR2 SMNVEV come from the germline V gene (reference sequence). J was trimmed by 0 bases and V by 5 bases; bases with no gene match: 10. The CDR3 totals 18 residues. The CDR3 coding sequence is TGTGCCAGCAGTCTCATAGCGGGAGGGGGGGCTAGCACAGATACGCAGTATTTT. Its translation: CASSLIAGGGASTDTQYF.

This clone was picked up one time. CDR3 loop: CASSPGLYGYTF. The DNA of the CDR3 is TGTGCCAGCAGCCCGGGACTATATGGCTACACCTTC. The chain links TRBV28 to TRBJ1-2; D may be TRBD1 (5 bases). This CDR3 comprises 12 residues. V lost 6 bases, J lost 5 bases, and 10 bases lay in between. Looked up from germline, CDR1 is MDHEN and CDR2 is SYDVKM.

The DNA for the CDR3 is TGTGCCAGCAGCTCCGGACCGGGACTCATCCAGTTCTTC. Its translation is CASSSGPGLIQFF. The V and J genes are TRBV7-2 and TRBJ2-1; D possibly corresponds to TRBD2 (6 bases). Trimming left V 4 bases short and J 13 bases short, with 17 bases between. The V gene's germline CDR1 is SGHTA and CDR2 FQGNSA. The CDR3 extends over 13 amino acids.

CDR3: CASSRRGGGIGSHYGYTF. Written as DNA, the CDR3 is TGTGCCAGCAGCCGCCGGGGGGGCGGCATTGGTTCGCACTATGGCTACACCTTC. The chain is built from TRBV28 and TRBJ1-2; TRBD1 is a possible D gene (6 bases). This CDR3 has 18 residues. Trimming took off 6 bases at V and 3 bases at J, with 26 bases between the two ends. Germline values: CDR1 MDHEN, CDR2 SYDVKM.

CDR3 region: CANAVADYEQYF. For the CDR3, the DNA is TGTGCCAATGCAGTCGCGGACTACGAGCAGTACTTC. V and J are TRBV10-3 and TRBJ2-7; D is unclear. The CDR3 length is 12 residues. Germline loops: CDR1 ENHRY, CDR2 SYGVKD. V was shortened by 10 bases and J by 3 bases, with 13 bases between the two germline ends.

J is TRBJ1-4 and V is TRBV6-5, with 12 nucleotides matching TRBD1. With V trimmed by 6 bases and J by 11 bases, 7 bases remained unmatched. The length of the CDR3 is 14 residues. CDR1 is MNHEY, CDR2 SVGAGI, per germline. CDR3 coding DNA: TGTGCCAGCAGGCTTGGGACAGGGGGCACGAAACTGTTTTTT. Protein: CASRLGTGGTKLFF.

The chain combines TRBV7-8 with TRBJ2-2; 8 bases align to TRBD1. This CDR3 comprises 16 residues. Germline assignment: CDR1 SGHVS and CDR2 FQNEAQ. Trimming removed 5 bases from V and 4 bases from J; junction bases left unmatched: 9. CDR3 region: CASSPGRTGGTGELFF. The CDR3 coding sequence is TGTGCCAGCAGCCCGGGAAGAACAGGGGGCACCGGGGAGCTGTTTTTT.

The V and J genes are TRBV4-1 and TRBJ2-7, with 7 bases fitting TRBD2. Losses at the gene ends were 4 bases for V and 2 bases for J; bases not matched to a gene: 8. CDR1 is MGHRA and CDR2 is YSYEKL in the germline V gene. The CDR3 extends over 15 amino acids. CDR3 residues: CASSPGTTHAYEQYF. CDR3 coding DNA: TGCGCCAGCAGCCCCGGGACTACGCACGCCTACGAGCAGTACTTC.

This clone was seen a few times. This rearrangement joins TRBV10-3 to TRBJ2-5, with D perhaps TRBD1 (5 bases). Trimming took off 11 bases at V and 4 bases at J, with 17 bases between the two ends. The CDR3 loop spans 13 amino acids. Germline CDR1 ENHRY, CDR2 SYGVKD. In DNA, the CDR3 is TGTGCCGTCCTGTCCGAGACAGCAGAGACCCAGTACTTC. Its translation: CAVLSETAETQYF.

The CDR3 nucleotides are TGTGCCAGCAGCCAGCTCACAGGGGGCTTTTGGGGCTACACCTTC. Residues: CASSQLTGGFWGYTF. The J gene is TRBJ1-2, the V gene TRBV14; TRBD1 aligns across 9 bases. V lost 3 bases to trimming and J lost 8 bases; unmatched junction nucleotides: 10. The CDR3 runs to 15 residues. Germline CDR1 is SGHDN and CDR2 is FVKESK.